This TCR beta chain was sequenced for a study of CD4+ T cells in melanoma. Study results and caveats: Diverse differentiation states were reported for melanoma neoantigen-specific CD4+ T cells. A reported correlation linked neoantigen-specific CD4+ T cells to CD8+, macrophage and B cell function.

Remarks on this clone: Antigen: not known.

The assay was immunoSEQ multiplex PCR, and TCRdb's table has in-frame clones only and misses some. The sample has about 50,000 clones; roughly nine tenths are singletons. Germline loops: CDR1 MNHNY, CDR2 SVGAGI (reference sequence). This CDR3 comprises 15 residues. Unmatched junction bases numbered 6, after V lost 5 bases and J lost 6 bases. Specimen: peripheral blood. The sequence was collected from a human donor with melanoma. V gene TRBV6-6 combines with J gene TRBJ1-4; 10 bases are a match to TRBD1. The CDR3 nucleotides read TGTGCCAGCAGTGCTCGGACAGGGGGGGATGAAAAACTGTTTTTT. It translates to CASSARTGGDEKLFF.